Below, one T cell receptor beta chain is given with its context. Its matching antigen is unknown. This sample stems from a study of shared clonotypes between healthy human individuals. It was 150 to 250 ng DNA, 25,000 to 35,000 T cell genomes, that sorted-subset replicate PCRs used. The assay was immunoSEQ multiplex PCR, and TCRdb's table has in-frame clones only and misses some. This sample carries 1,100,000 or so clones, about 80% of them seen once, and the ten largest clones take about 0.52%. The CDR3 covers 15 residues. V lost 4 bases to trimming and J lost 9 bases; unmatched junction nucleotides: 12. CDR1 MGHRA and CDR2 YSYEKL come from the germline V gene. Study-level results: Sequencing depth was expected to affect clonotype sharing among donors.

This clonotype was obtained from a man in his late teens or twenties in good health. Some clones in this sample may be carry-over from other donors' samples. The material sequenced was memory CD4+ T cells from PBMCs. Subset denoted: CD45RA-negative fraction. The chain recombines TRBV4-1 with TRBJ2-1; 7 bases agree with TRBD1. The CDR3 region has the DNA TGCGCCAGCAGCCTAGAGGGGCAGGGGGACGGTGAGCAGTTCTTC. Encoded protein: CASSLEGQGDGEQFF.